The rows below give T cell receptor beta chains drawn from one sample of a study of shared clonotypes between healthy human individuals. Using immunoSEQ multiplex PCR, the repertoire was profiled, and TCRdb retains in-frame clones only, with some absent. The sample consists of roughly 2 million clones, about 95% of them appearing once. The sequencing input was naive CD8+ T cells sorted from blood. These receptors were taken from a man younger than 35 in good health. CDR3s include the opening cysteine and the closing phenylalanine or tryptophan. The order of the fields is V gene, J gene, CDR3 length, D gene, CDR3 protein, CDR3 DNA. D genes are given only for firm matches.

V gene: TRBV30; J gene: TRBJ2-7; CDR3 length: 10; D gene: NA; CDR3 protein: CAHGDLEQYF; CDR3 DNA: TGTGCCCATGGGGACCTCGAGCAGTACTTC
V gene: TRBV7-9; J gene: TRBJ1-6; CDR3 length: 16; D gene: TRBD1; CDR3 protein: CASSVSQGASLSPLHF; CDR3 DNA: TGTGCCAGCAGCGTCAGCCAGGGGGCCAGTTTGTCACCCCTCCACTTT
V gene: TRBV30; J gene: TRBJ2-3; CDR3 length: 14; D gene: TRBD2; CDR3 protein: CAWSGAGGTDTQYF; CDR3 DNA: TGTGCCTGGAGTGGGGCGGGGGGCACAGATACGCAGTATTTT
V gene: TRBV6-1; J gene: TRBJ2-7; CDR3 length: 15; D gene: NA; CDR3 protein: CASSEFSGRLYEQYF; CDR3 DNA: TGTGCCAGCAGTGAATTTTCGGGACGCCTCTACGAGCAGTACTTC
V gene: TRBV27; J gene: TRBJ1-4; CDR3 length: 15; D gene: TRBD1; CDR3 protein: CASSSSGQFNEKLFF; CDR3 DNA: TGTGCCAGCAGTTCCTCGGGACAGTTTAATGAAAAACTGTTTTTT
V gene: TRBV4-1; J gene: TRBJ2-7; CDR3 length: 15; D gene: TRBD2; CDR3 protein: CASSQGLAGGYEQYF; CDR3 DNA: TGCGCCAGCAGCCAAGGACTAGCGGGGGGCTACGAGCAGTACTTC
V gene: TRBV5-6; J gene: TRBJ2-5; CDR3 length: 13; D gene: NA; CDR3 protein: CASSLAGSAAQYF; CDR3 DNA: TGTGCCAGCAGCTTGGCCGGCTCCGCGGCCCAGTACTTC
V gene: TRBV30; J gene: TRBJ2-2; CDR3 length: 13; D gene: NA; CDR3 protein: CAWRTENTGELFF; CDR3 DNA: TGTGCCTGGAGGACAGAGAACACCGGGGAGCTGTTTTTT
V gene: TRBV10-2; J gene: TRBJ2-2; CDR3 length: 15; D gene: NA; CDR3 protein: CASSEGLQGTGELFF; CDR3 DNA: TGCGCCAGCAGTGAGGGGCTACAAGGCACCGGGGAGCTGTTTTTT
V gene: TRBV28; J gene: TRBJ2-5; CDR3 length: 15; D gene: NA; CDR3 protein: CASSLVWQPQETQYF; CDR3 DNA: TGTGCCAGCAGTTTAGTCTGGCAGCCCCAAGAGACCCAGTACTTC
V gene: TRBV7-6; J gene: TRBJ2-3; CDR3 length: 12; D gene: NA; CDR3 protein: CASSYIRDTQYF; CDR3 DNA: TGTGCCAGCAGCTACATCCGCGATACGCAGTATTTT
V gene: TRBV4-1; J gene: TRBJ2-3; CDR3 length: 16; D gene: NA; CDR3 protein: CASSQDSGGLTDTQYF; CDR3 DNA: TGCGCCAGCAGCCAAGATTCGGGGGGCCTAACAGATACGCAGTATTTT
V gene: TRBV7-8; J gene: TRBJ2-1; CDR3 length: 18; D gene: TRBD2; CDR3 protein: CASSLPSGGAGSYNEQFF; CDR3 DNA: TGTGCCAGCAGCTTACCTAGCGGGGGGGCCGGGTCCTACAATGAGCAGTTCTTC
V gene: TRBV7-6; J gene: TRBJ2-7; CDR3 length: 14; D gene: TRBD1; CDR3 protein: CASGDRGRWSEQYF; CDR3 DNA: TGTGCCAGCGGGGACAGGGGGCGTTGGAGCGAGCAGTACTTC
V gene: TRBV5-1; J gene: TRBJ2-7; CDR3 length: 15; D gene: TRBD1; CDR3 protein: CASRSDRYLSYEQYF; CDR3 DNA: TGCGCCAGCAGGTCGGACAGGTACCTTTCCTACGAGCAGTACTTC
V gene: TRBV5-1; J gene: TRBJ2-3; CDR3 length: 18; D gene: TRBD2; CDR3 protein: CASSLLGPLAGATDTQYF; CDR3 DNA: TGCGCCAGCAGCTTGCTCGGTCCACTAGCGGGCGCCACAGATACGCAGTATTTT
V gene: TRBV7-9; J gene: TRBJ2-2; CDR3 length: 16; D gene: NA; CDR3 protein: CASSPPPGQNTGELFF; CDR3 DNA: TGTGCCAGCAGCCCACCCCCGGGACAGAACACCGGGGAGCTGTTTTTT
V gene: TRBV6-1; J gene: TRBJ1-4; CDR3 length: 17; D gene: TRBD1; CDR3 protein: CASSEGFGTVLNEKLFF; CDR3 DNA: TGTGCCAGCAGTGAAGGTTTTGGGACAGTCCTTAATGAAAAACTGTTTTTT
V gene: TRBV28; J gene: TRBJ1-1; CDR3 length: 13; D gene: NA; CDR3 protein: CASSLRVNTEAFF; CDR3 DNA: TGTGCCAGCAGTTTGAGGGTAAACACTGAAGCTTTCTTT
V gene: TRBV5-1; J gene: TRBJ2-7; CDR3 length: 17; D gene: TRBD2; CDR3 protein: CASSSSTGTSAFYEQYF; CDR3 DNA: TGCGCCAGCAGCTCTTCGACCGGGACTAGCGCCTTCTACGAGCAGTACTTC
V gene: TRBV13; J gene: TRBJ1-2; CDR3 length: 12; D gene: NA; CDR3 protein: CASSLEAGAGTF; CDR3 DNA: TGTGCCAGCAGCTTAGAGGCGGGTGCGGGGACCTTC
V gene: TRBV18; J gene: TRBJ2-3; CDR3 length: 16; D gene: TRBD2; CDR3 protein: CASSPPLAGYTDTQYF; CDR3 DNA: TGTGCCAGCTCACCACCACTAGCGGGGTACACAGATACGCAGTATTTT
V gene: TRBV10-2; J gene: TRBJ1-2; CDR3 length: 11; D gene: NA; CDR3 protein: CASSEEGGYTF; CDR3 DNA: TGCGCCAGCAGTGAGGAGGGGGGCTACACCTTC
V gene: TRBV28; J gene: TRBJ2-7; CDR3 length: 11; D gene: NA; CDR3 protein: CASSLSGEQYF; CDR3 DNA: TGTGCCAGCAGCCTGTCGGGCGAGCAGTACTTC